This T cell receptor beta chain was identified during a study of blood T cells in healthy people across ages. The use of a sample-barcoded 5' primer and a J-beta primer mix characterized a second PCR of roughly 6 to 12 cycles. TCRdb reanalysed the 5' RACE reads using MiXCR and keeps one entry per CDR3 protein. Here the sample spans roughly 930,000 distinct CDR3 sequences, around 49% being singletons. Germline values: CDR1 MNHNS, CDR2 SASEGT. The CDR3 runs 16 residues. Deletions cut 5 bases from V and 1 base from J, with 18 bases between. This chain connects TRBV6-1 to TRBJ2-7, with D tentatively TRBD1 (5 bases). The TCR was taken from a man aged 25-45 years in good health. Sample: blood. CDR3 amino acids: CASSQTGALLSYEQYF. The CDR3 DNA is TGTGCCAGCAGTCAAACTGGGGCCTTACTATCCTACGAGCAGTACTTC.